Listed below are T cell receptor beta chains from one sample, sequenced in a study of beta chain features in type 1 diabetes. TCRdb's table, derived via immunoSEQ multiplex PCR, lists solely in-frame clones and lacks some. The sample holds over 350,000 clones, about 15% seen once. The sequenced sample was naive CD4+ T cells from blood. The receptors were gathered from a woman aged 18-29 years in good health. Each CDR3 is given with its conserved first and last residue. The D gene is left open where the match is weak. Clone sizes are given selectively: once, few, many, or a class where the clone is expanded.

cdr3_aa: CASSLSPKETQYF
cdr3_nt: TGTGCCAGCAGCTTGTCCCCCAAAGAGACCCAGTACTTC
d_call: .
clone_size: .
j_call: TRBJ2-5
v_call: TRBV5-6

cdr3_aa: CASLGVADYGYTF
cdr3_nt: TGCGCCAGCTTGGGGGTAGCGGACTATGGCTACACCTTC
d_call: .
clone_size: .
j_call: TRBJ1-2
v_call: TRBV5-1

cdr3_aa: CASSLGSGRRETQYF
cdr3_nt: TGTGCCAGCAGCTTAGGGTCTGGGCGACGTGAGACCCAGTACTTC
d_call: .
clone_size: few
j_call: TRBJ2-5
v_call: TRBV7-2

cdr3_aa: CASSPDRAETQYF
cdr3_nt: TGTGCCAGCAGCCCTGACAGGGCGGAGACCCAGTACTTC
d_call: TRBD1
clone_size: .
j_call: TRBJ2-5
v_call: TRBV7-3

cdr3_aa: CASSSSLYEQYF
cdr3_nt: TGTGCCAGCAGCTCCTCCTTGTACGAGCAGTACTTC
d_call: .
clone_size: .
j_call: TRBJ2-7
v_call: TRBV7-2

cdr3_aa: CASSPLPGEGEQFF
cdr3_nt: TGTGCCAGCTCACCGTTGCCGGGAGAAGGAGAGCAGTTCTTC
d_call: .
clone_size: few
j_call: TRBJ2-1
v_call: TRBV18

cdr3_aa: CASTYGQSYEQYF
cdr3_nt: TGTGCCAGCACCTATGGACAGTCCTACGAGCAGTACTTC
d_call: .
clone_size: .
j_call: TRBJ2-7
v_call: TRBV7-2

cdr3_aa: CASSQEGSVREFADTQYF
cdr3_nt: TGTGCCAGCAGCCAAGAAGGGTCGGTGCGGGAGTTTGCAGATACGCAGTATTTT
d_call: TRBD2
clone_size: few
j_call: TRBJ2-3
v_call: TRBV14

cdr3_aa: CASRPTTGAGNTIYF
cdr3_nt: TGCGCCAGCAGACCCACAACCGGGGCTGGAAACACCATATATTTT
d_call: .
clone_size: few
j_call: TRBJ1-3
v_call: TRBV4-3

cdr3_aa: CASSRLTTSGSKNEQFF
cdr3_nt: TGTGCCAGCAGCCGATTGACGACTAGCGGGAGTAAAAATGAGCAGTTCTTC
d_call: TRBD2
clone_size: .
j_call: TRBJ2-1
v_call: TRBV5-4

cdr3_aa: CAWSSTGPPNIQYF
cdr3_nt: TGTGCCTGGAGTAGTACAGGGCCCCCAAACATTCAGTACTTC
d_call: .
clone_size: few
j_call: TRBJ2-4
v_call: TRBV30

cdr3_aa: CASPGTSGSKQYF
cdr3_nt: TGTGCCAGCCCTGGGACTAGCGGGAGTAAGCAGTACTTC
d_call: TRBD2
clone_size: few
j_call: TRBJ2-7
v_call: TRBV25-1

cdr3_aa: CASSSGGTSGARETQYF
cdr3_nt: TGTGCCAGCAGCTCTGGTGGGACTAGCGGGGCAAGAGAGACCCAGTACTTC
d_call: TRBD2
clone_size: few
j_call: TRBJ2-5
v_call: TRBV7-9

cdr3_aa: CASSIGLAGIVQFF
cdr3_nt: TGTGCCAGTAGTATTGGATTAGCGGGAATCGTGCAGTTCTTC
d_call: TRBD2
clone_size: .
j_call: TRBJ2-1
v_call: TRBV19

cdr3_aa: CASSPPTGRDDADTQYF
cdr3_nt: TGTGCCAGCTCACCTCCGACAGGCCGCGATGACGCAGATACGCAGTATTTT
d_call: .
clone_size: .
j_call: TRBJ2-3
v_call: TRBV18

cdr3_aa: CASSLTAGGTGDNQPQHF
cdr3_nt: TGCGCCAGCAGTCTCACAGCAGGGGGGACAGGGGACAATCAGCCCCAGCATTTT
d_call: TRBD1
clone_size: few
j_call: TRBJ1-5
v_call: TRBV23-1

cdr3_aa: CASSLARLAKNIQYF
cdr3_nt: TGTGCCAGCAGCTTGGCGAGGTTAGCCAAAAACATTCAGTACTTC
d_call: .
clone_size: few
j_call: TRBJ2-4
v_call: TRBV7-9

cdr3_aa: CASSLEASGPYNEQFF
cdr3_nt: TGCGCCAGCAGCTTGGAGGCTAGCGGGCCGTACAATGAGCAGTTCTTC
d_call: TRBD2
clone_size: few
j_call: TRBJ2-1
v_call: TRBV5-1

cdr3_aa: CSADRDYEQYF
cdr3_nt: TGCAGTGCGGACCGGGACTACGAGCAGTACTTC
d_call: .
clone_size: .
j_call: TRBJ2-7
v_call: TRBV20-1

cdr3_aa: CASSREGRTGNTIYF
cdr3_nt: TGTGCCAGCAGTCGGGAAGGGAGAACTGGAAACACCATATATTTT
d_call: .
clone_size: .
j_call: TRBJ1-3
v_call: TRBV6-5

cdr3_aa: CASSDGTGISDTQYF
cdr3_nt: TGTGCCAGCAGCGACGGGACAGGGATTTCGGATACGCAGTATTTT
d_call: TRBD1
clone_size: .
j_call: TRBJ2-3
v_call: TRBV9

cdr3_aa: CATTPGELFF
cdr3_nt: TGTGCCACGACACCCGGGGAGCTGTTTTTT
d_call: .
clone_size: .
j_call: TRBJ2-2
v_call: TRBV6-6

cdr3_aa: CASSYPLGYYGQYF
cdr3_nt: TGTGCCAGCAGTTACCCACTAGGGTACTATGGGCAGTACTTC
d_call: .
clone_size: .
j_call: TRBJ2-7
v_call: TRBV6-6

cdr3_aa: CASSLGAYEQYF
cdr3_nt: TGTGCCAGCAGCTTAGGAGCTTACGAGCAGTACTTC
d_call: .
clone_size: .
j_call: TRBJ2-7
v_call: TRBV7-9

cdr3_aa: CASSPGGRGELFF
cdr3_nt: TGTGCCAGCTCACCAGGAGGGCGCGGGGAGCTGTTTTTT
d_call: .
clone_size: few
j_call: TRBJ2-2
v_call: TRBV18

cdr3_aa: CASSELHNYGYTF
cdr3_nt: TGTGCCAGCAGTGAATTACATAACTATGGCTACACCTTC
d_call: .
clone_size: .
j_call: TRBJ1-2
v_call: TRBV25-1

cdr3_aa: CASSRPGTSGSHNEQFF
cdr3_nt: TGCGCCAGCAGCCGACCAGGGACTAGCGGGAGCCACAATGAGCAGTTCTTC
d_call: TRBD2
clone_size: few
j_call: TRBJ2-1
v_call: TRBV5-1

cdr3_aa: CASRDRPNTEAFF
cdr3_nt: TGTGCCAGCAGGGACAGGCCTAACACTGAAGCTTTCTTT
d_call: TRBD1
clone_size: .
j_call: TRBJ1-1
v_call: TRBV5-6

cdr3_aa: CSVASGTGNEKLFF
cdr3_nt: TGCAGCGTTGCTTCCGGGACAGGGAACGAAAAACTGTTTTTT
d_call: TRBD1
clone_size: .
j_call: TRBJ1-4
v_call: TRBV29-1

cdr3_aa: CASSSLEREYEQFF
cdr3_nt: TGTGCCAGCAGTTCCCTGGAGCGGGAGTACGAGCAGTTCTTC
d_call: TRBD2
clone_size: .
j_call: TRBJ2-1
v_call: TRBV28

cdr3_aa: CACQWAKRPQYF
cdr3_nt: TGTGCCTGTCAGTGGGCCAAGAGACCCCAGTACTTC
d_call: .
clone_size: .
j_call: TRBJ2-5
v_call: TRBV30

cdr3_aa: CASSLGASTRDETQYF
cdr3_nt: TGTGCCAGCAGCTTAGGAGCCTCCACCCGGGATGAGACCCAGTACTTC
d_call: .
clone_size: few
j_call: TRBJ2-5
v_call: TRBV7-2

cdr3_aa: CAWSPQGSYGYTF
cdr3_nt: TGTGCCTGGAGTCCTCAGGGAAGCTATGGCTACACCTTC
d_call: .
clone_size: few
j_call: TRBJ1-2
v_call: TRBV30

cdr3_aa: CASSLGAAKNIQYF
cdr3_nt: TGTGCCAGCAGTTTAGGAGCAGCCAAAAACATTCAGTACTTC
d_call: .
clone_size: few
j_call: TRBJ2-4
v_call: TRBV28

cdr3_aa: CAPKGEGDTQYF
cdr3_nt: TGCGCCCCGAAGGGGGAGGGGGATACGCAGTATTTT
d_call: .
clone_size: few
j_call: TRBJ2-3
v_call: TRBV23-1

cdr3_aa: CASSYGVEQFF
cdr3_nt: TGTGCCAGCAGTTACGGGGTTGAGCAGTTCTTC
d_call: .
clone_size: .
j_call: TRBJ2-1
v_call: TRBV28

cdr3_aa: CASSPRGTGRGEQYF
cdr3_nt: TGTGCCAGCAGCCCCCGCGGGACAGGGCGGGGAGAGCAGTACTTC
d_call: TRBD1
clone_size: few
j_call: TRBJ2-7
v_call: TRBV7-9

cdr3_aa: CASRPGQGVYNEQFF
cdr3_nt: TGCGCCAGCAGACCTGGACAGGGGGTATACAATGAGCAGTTCTTC
d_call: TRBD1
clone_size: .
j_call: TRBJ2-1
v_call: TRBV5-1

cdr3_aa: CASSEGLAGPQETQYF
cdr3_nt: TGTGCCAGCAGTGAGGGACTAGCGGGGCCTCAAGAGACCCAGTACTTC
d_call: TRBD2
clone_size: .
j_call: TRBJ2-5
v_call: TRBV6-1

cdr3_aa: CASRFGQSFPYEQYF
cdr3_nt: TGTGCCAGCAGATTCGGACAGAGCTTCCCCTACGAGCAGTACTTC
d_call: .
clone_size: .
j_call: TRBJ2-7
v_call: TRBV7-2

cdr3_aa: CSVRQGRTNEKLFF
cdr3_nt: TGCAGCGTCCGGCAGGGTCGGACTAATGAAAAACTGTTTTTT
d_call: .
clone_size: .
j_call: TRBJ1-4
v_call: TRBV29-1

cdr3_aa: CASRTEATGANVLTF
cdr3_nt: TGTGCCAGCAGGACGGAGGCAACTGGGGCCAACGTCCTGACTTTC
d_call: .
clone_size: .
j_call: TRBJ2-6
v_call: TRBV28

cdr3_aa: CASSPPMGGGHIRGPNEQFF
cdr3_nt: TGTGCCAGCTCACCACCGATGGGCGGGGGGCACATTCGAGGGCCCAATGAGCAGTTCTTC
d_call: TRBD2
clone_size: .
j_call: TRBJ2-1
v_call: TRBV18

cdr3_aa: CASKLAGGADTQYF
cdr3_nt: TGTGCCAGTAAACTAGCGGGAGGGGCAGATACGCAGTATTTT
d_call: TRBD2
clone_size: .
j_call: TRBJ2-3
v_call: TRBV19

cdr3_aa: CASKTNSGANVLTF
cdr3_nt: TGTGCCAGCAAAACAAACTCTGGGGCCAACGTCCTGACTTTC
d_call: .
clone_size: .
j_call: TRBJ2-6
v_call: TRBV7-6

cdr3_aa: CASSTPSGRGSYNEQFF
cdr3_nt: TGTGCCAGCAGCACACCTAGCGGGAGGGGGTCCTACAATGAGCAGTTCTTC
d_call: TRBD2
clone_size: few
j_call: TRBJ2-1
v_call: TRBV9

cdr3_aa: CASRLGPPYEQYF
cdr3_nt: TGTGCCAGCAGATTGGGCCCGCCCTACGAGCAGTACTTC
d_call: .
clone_size: .
j_call: TRBJ2-7
v_call: TRBV27

cdr3_aa: CACSRGSSYNEQFF
cdr3_nt: TGTGCCTGCTCCCGAGGTTCATCCTACAATGAGCAGTTCTTC
d_call: .
clone_size: .
j_call: TRBJ2-1
v_call: TRBV30

cdr3_aa: CASGRTSGTTDTQYF
cdr3_nt: TGTGCCAGCGGTCGGACTAGCGGGACCACAGATACGCAGTATTTT
d_call: TRBD2
clone_size: .
j_call: TRBJ2-3
v_call: TRBV7-8

cdr3_aa: CSVEGRGLAKNIQYF
cdr3_nt: TGCAGCGTTGAAGGAAGGGGCCTAGCCAAAAACATTCAGTACTTC
d_call: .
clone_size: few
j_call: TRBJ2-4
v_call: TRBV29-1